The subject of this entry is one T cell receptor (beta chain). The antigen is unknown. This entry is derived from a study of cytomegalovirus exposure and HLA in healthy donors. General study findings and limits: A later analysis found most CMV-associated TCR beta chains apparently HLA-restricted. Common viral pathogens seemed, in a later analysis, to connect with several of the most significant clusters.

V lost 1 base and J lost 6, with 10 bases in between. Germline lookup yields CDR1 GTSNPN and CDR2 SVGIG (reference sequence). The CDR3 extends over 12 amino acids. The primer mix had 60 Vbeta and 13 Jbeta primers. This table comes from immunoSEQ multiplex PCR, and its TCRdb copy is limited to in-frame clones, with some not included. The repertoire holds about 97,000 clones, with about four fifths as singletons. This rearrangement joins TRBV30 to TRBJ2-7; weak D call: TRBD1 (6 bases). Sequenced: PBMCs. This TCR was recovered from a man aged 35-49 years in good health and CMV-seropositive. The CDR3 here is CAWSGQGSEQYF. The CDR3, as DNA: TGTGCCTGGAGTGGGCAGGGGTCCGAGCAGTACTTC.